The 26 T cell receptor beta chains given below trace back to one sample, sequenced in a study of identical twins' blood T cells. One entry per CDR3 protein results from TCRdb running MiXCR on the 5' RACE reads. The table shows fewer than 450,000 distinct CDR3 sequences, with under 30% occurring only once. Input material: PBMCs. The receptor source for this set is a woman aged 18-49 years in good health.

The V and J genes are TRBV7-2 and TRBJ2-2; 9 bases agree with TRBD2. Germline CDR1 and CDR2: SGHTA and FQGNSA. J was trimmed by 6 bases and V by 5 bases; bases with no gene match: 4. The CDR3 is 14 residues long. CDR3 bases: TGTGCCAGCAGCCCCGGGACTAGCCCCGGGGAGCTGTTTTTT. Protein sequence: CASSPGTSPGELFF.

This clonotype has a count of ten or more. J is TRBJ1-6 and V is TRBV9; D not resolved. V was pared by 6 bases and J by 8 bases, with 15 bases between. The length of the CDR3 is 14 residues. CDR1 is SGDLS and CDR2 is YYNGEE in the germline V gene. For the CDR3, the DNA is TGTGCCAGCAACTTAGGAATTGGTGATTCACCCCTCCACTTT. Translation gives CASNLGIGDSPLHF.

In DNA form, the CDR3 reads TGTGCCAGCAGCTGGGGACAGACCCTGTACACTGAAGCTTTCTTT. It specifies CASSWGQTLYTEAFF. This rearrangement joins TRBV6-2 or TRBV6-3 to TRBJ1-1; 7 bases agree with TRBD1. V shed 6 bases and J 3 bases; nucleotides not matched to a gene: 10. The CDR3 has 15 residues. Germline V gives CDR1 MNHEY, CDR2 SVGEGT.

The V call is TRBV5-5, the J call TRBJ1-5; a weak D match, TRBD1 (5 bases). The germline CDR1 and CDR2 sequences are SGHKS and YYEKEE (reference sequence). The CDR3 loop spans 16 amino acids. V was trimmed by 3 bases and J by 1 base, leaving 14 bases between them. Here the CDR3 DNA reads TGTGCCAGCAGCTCTGCTTTGGGGGAGAGCAATCAGCCCCAGCATTTT. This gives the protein CASSSALGESNQPQHF. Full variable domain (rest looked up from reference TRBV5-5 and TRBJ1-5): DAGVTQSPTHLIKTRGQQVTLRCSPISGHKSVSWYQQVLGQGPQFIFQYYEKEERGRGNFPDRFSARQFPNYSSELNVNALLLGDSALYLCASSSALGESNQPQHFGDGTRLSIL.

The CDR3 here is CSARKETNTEAFF. As DNA, the CDR3 is TGCAGTGCTAGGAAAGAGACGAACACTGAAGCTTTCTTT. The rearrangement joins TRBV20-1 to TRBJ1-1; D is ambiguous. Germline CDR1 DFQATT, CDR2 SNEGSKA (reference sequence). The V end lost 3 bases, the J end lost 1 base, and 9 bases lay between the germline ends. The CDR3 sequence is 13 residues long.

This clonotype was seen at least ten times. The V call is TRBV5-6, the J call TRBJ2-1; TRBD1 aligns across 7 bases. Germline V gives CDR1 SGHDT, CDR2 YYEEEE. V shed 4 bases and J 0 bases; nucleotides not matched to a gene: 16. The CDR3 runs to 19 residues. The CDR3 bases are TGTGCCAGCAGCCAGAAGACAGGGATAGGACCTTACTCCTACAATGAGCAGTTCTTC. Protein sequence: CASSQKTGIGPYSYNEQFF.

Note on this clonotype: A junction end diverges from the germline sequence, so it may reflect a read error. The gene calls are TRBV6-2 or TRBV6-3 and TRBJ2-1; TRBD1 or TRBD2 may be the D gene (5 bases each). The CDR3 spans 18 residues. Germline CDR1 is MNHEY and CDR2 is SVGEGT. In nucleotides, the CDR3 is TGTGCCAACAGTTTCGAAGGGGACGGGACGGGTTTCTACAATGAGCAGTTCTTC. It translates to CANSFEGDGTGFYNEQFF.

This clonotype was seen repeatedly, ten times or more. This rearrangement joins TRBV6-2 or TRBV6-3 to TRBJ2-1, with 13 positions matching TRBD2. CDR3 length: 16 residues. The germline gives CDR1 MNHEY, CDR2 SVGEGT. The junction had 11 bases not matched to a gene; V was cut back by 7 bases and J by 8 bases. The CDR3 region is CASTPRTSGSSDEQFF. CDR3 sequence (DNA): TGTGCCAGCACCCCCCGGACTAGCGGGAGTTCAGATGAGCAGTTCTTC.

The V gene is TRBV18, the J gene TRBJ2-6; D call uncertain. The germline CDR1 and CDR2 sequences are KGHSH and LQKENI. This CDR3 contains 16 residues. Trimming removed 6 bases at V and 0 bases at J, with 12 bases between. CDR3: CASSATQLSGANVLTF. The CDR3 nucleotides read TGTGCCAGCTCTGCCACTCAACTCTCTGGGGCCAACGTCCTGACTTTC. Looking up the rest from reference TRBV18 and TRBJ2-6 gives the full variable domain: NAGVMQNPRHLVRRRGQEARLRCSPMKGHSHVYWYRQLPEEGLKFMVYLQKENIIDESGMPKERFSAEFPKEGPSILRIQQVVRGDSAAYFCASSATQLSGANVLTFGAGSRLTVL.

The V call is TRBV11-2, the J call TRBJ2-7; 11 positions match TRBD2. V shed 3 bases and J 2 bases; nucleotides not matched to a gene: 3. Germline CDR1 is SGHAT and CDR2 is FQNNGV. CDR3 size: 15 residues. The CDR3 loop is CASSFGLAGTYEQYF. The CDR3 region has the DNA TGTGCCAGCAGCTTCGGACTAGCGGGTACCTACGAGCAGTACTTC.

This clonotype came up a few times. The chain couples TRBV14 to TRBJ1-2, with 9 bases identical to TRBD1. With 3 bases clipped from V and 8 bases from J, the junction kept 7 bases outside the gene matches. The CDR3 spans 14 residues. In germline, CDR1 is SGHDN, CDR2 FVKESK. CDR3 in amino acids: CASSHRGTGYGYTF. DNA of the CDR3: TGTGCCAGCAGCCACCGTGGGACAGGGTACGGCTACACCTTC.

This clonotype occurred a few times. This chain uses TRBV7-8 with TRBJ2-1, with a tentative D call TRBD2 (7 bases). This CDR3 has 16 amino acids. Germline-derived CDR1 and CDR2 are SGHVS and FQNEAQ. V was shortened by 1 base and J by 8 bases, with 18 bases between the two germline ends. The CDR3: CASSLVEGGNYDEQFF. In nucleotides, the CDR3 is TGTGCCAGCAGCTTAGTAGAGGGGGGGAATTACGATGAGCAGTTCTTC.

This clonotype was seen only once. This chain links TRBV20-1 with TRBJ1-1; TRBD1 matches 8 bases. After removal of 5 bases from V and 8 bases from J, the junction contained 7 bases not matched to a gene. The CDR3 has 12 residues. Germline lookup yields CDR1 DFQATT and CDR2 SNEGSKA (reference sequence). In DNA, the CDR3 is TGCAGTGCTGACCAGGGGGCCAGGGAAGCTTTCTTT. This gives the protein CSADQGAREAFF.

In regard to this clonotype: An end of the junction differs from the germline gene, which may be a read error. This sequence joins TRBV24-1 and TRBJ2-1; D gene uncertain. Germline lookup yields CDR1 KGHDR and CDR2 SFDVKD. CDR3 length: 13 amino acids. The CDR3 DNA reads TGTGCCACCAGTGACAGGTTCTACGATGAGCAGTTCTTC. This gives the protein CATSDRFYDEQFF.

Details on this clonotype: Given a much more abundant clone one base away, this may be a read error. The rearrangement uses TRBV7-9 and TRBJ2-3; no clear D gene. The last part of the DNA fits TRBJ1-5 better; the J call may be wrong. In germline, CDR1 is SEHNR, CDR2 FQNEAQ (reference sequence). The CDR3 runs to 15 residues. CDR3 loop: CASSLVLAGSDTQHF. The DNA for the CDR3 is TGTGCCAGCAGCTTAGTCCTAGCGGGATCAGATACGCAGCATTTT.

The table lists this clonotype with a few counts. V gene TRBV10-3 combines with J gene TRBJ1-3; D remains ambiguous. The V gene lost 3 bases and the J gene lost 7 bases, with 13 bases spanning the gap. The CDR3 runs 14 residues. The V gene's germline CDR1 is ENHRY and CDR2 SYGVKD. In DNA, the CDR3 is TGTGCCATCAGTGATTTCGGGAGTCTTAACACCATATATTTT. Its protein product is CAISDFGSLNTIYF.

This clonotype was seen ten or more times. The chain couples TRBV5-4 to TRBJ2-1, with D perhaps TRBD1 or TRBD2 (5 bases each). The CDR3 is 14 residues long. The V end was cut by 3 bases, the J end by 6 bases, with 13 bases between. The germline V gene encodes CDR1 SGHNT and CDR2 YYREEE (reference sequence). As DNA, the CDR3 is TGTGCCAGCAGCTATCGGACCGGGACCAATGAGCAGTTCTTC. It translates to CASSYRTGTNEQFF.

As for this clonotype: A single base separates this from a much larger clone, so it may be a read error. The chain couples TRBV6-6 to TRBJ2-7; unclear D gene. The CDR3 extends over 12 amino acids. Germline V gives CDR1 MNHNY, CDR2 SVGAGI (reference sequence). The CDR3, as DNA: TGTGCCGGCAGTCCCGACCGTTACGAGCAGTACTTC. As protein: CAGSPDRYEQYF.

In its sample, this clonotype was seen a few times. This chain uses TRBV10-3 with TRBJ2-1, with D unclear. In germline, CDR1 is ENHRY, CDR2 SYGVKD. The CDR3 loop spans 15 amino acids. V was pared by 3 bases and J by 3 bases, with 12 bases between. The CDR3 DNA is TGTGCCATCAGTGATATCGGGCTTTACTACAATGAGCAGTTCTTC. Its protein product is CAISDIGLYYNEQFF.

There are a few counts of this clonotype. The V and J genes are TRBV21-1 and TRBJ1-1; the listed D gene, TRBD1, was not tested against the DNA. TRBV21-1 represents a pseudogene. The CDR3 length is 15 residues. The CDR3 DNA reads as TGTGCCAGCAGCCCCACAAACAGGGGTATCACTGAAGCTTTCTTT. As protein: CASSPTNRGITEAFF.

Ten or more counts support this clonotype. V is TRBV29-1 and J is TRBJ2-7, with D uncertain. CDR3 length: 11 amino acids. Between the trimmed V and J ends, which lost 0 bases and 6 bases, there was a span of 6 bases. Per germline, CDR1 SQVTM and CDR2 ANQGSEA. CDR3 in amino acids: CSVEDLLEQYF. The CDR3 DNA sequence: TGCAGCGTTGAAGATCTCCTCGAGCAGTACTTC.

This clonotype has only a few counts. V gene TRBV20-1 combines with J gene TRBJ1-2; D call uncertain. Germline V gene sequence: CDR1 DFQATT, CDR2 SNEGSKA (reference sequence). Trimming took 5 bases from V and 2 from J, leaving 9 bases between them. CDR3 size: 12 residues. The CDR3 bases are TGCAGTGCTTACGACGGAAACTATGGCTACACCTTC. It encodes CSAYDGNYGYTF.

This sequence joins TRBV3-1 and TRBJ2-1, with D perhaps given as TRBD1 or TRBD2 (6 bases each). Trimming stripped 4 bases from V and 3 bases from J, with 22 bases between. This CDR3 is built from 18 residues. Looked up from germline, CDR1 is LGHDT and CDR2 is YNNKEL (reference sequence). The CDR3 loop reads CASSLTYGGGDGYNEQFF. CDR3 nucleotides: TGTGCCAGCAGCCTTACCTACGGAGGGGGAGATGGCTACAATGAGCAGTTCTTC.

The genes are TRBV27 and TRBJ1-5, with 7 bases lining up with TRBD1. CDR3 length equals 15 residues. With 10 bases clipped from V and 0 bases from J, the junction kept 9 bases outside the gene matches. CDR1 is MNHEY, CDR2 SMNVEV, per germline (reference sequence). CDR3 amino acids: CATRDSKYSNQPQHF. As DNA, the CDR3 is TGTGCCACCCGGGACAGTAAATATAGCAATCAGCCCCAGCATTTT.

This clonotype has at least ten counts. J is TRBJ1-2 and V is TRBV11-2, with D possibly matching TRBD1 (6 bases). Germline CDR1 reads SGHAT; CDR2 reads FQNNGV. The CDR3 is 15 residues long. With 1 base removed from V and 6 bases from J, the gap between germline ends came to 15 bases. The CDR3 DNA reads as TGTGCCAGCAGCTTAGCCGCTGCCGGGGGGCATGGCTACACCTTC. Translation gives CASSLAAAGGHGYTF.

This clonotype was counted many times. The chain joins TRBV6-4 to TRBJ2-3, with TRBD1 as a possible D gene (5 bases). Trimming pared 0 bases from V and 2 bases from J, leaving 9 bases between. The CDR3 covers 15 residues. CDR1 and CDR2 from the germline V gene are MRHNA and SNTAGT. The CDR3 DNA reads TGTGCCAGCAGTGACTCGAAGGGGCACACAGATACGCAGTATTTT. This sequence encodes CASSDSKGHTDTQYF.